This T cell receptor beta chain was retrieved from a study of regulatory T cells in long-lasting Graves disease. Study-wide background: Antithyroid drugs had been taken under 3 months by newly diagnosed Graves' patients. Study conclusions and caveats: Newly diagnosed disease favored TRBV20-1 and TRBJ2-1 over persistent disease. Among persistent patients, a larger number of public clonotypes were shared (approximately 3,000) than among newly diagnosed patients (about 1,000).

Germline V lookup: CDR1 SNHLY, CDR2 FYNNEI. CDR3 length: 14 residues. V was shortened by 7 bases and J by 2 bases, with 13 bases between the two germline ends. Regarding time point: newly diagnosed GD, antithyroid drugs for less than 3 months. The TCR library was prepared using RNA isolated from PBMCs. The table lists this clonotype with many counts. What it binds is unknown. Researchers made TCR beta libraries by using iRepertoire HTBI primers and running Arm-PCR on CDR3 regions. TCRdb re-derived calls from the multiplex PCR reads in MiXCR, one entry per CDR3 protein. The table lists around 250,000 distinct CDR3 sequences, approximately 18% of them singletons, with 12% to 15% in the top ten. The sample was also linked to a second study, of T cells in Graves' hyperthyroidism and ophthalmopathy. From that paper: Initially, a first-round RT-PCR of the TCR CDR3 employed the HTBI primer set.

Here the sequenced sample was peripheral blood mononuclear cells (PBMCs), taken at new diagnosis, from a patient treated with antithyroid drugs. This chain uses TRBV2 with TRBJ2-3, with D unresolved. The sequence was obtained from a woman aged 25-40 years with Graves disease. CDR3 DNA sequence: TGTGCCAGCATCAGGCTGGCGTCCACAGATACGCAGTATTTT. It encodes CASIRLASTDTQYF.